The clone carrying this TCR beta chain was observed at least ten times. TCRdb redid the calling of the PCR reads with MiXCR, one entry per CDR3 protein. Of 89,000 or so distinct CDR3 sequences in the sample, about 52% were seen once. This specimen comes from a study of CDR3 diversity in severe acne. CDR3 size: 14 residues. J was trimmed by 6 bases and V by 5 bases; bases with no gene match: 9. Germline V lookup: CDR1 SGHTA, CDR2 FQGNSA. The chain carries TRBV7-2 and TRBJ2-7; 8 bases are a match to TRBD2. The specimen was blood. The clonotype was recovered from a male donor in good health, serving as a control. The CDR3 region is CASSNSGNSIEQYF. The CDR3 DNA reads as TGTGCCAGCAGCAATAGCGGGAACTCAATCGAGCAGTACTTC. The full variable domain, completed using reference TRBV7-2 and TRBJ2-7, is GAGVSQSPSNKVTEKGKDVELRCDPISGHTALYWYRQSLGQGLEFLIYFQGNSAPDKSGLPSDRFSAERTGGSVSTLTIQRTQQEDSAVYLCASSNSGNSIEQYFGPGTRLTVT.